Here is one T cell receptor (beta chain) with its context. These data come from a study of Ad26.COV2.S vaccination and SARS-CoV-2 variants. Study summary: The Ad26.COV2.S arm of the COV1001 trial was where the donor was placed.

CDR3 length: 13 residues. Per the germline V gene, CDR1 is MDHEN and CDR2 is SYDVKM. Trimming stripped 4 bases from V and 6 bases from J, with 13 bases between. Generated by immunoSEQ multiplex PCR, the TCRdb table keeps only in-frame clones and is missing some. The sample contains around 450,000 clones, roughly 90% of which appear only once. This sample's treatment: over 15 received Ad26.COV2.S at low or high dose, single or two shots; about five received placebo; per-sample allocation not given. Sampling was done on day 63 after the first vaccine or placebo injection. The TCR comes from a person aged 18-65 years who received the Ad26.COV2.S COVID-19 vaccine or a placebo. The rearrangement joins TRBV28 to TRBJ2-7; no clear D. Sequenced material: peripheral blood, taken in a trial of Ad26.COV2.S vaccine versus placebo. The CDR3 region has the DNA TGTGCCAGCAGTTCAGGCCCCCTAGGCGAGCAGTACTTC. Its translation is CASSSGPLGEQYF.